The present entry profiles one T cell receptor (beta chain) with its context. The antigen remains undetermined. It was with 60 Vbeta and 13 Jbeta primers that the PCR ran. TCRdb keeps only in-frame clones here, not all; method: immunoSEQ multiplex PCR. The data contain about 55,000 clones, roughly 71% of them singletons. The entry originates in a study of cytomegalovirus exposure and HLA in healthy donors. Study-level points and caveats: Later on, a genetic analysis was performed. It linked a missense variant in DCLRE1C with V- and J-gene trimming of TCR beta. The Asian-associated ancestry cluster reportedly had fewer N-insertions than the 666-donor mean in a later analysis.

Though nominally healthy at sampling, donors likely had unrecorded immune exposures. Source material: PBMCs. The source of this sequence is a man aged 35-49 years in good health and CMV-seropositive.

The DNA of the CDR3 is TGTGCCTGGACTAAACAGGGTTACGAGCAGTACTTC. The encoded protein is CAWTKQGYEQYF. The gene calls are TRBV30 and TRBJ2-7; a possible D gene is TRBD1 (6 bases). Germline values: CDR1 GTSNPN, CDR2 SVGIG (reference sequence). The CDR3 is 12 residues long. The germline V and J ends were trimmed by 4 bases and 4 bases, with 11 bases remaining between them.